This TCR beta chain comes out of a study of blood T cell repertoires in COVID-19 (dated by TCRdb to 2020 to 2021). About the full investigation: Samples from collaborators originated in the United States, Italy and Spain and spanned both the acute and convalescent phases of COVID-19. The material from the prospective study consisted of cDNA or gDNA derived from T cells, B-cell-depleted T cells, or PBMCs. The repertoires were made available in a free public database intended to serve as a resource for research on the immune response to SARS-CoV-2. Deeply sampled blood TCRbeta repertoires from subjects exposed to, actively infected with, or recovered from COVID-19 were included in the dataset. The sample metadata nearly always contained a de-identified subject ID, COVID-19 status, age in years and sex. Where available, HLA class I and class II types were obtained from metadata supplied by the sample provider rather than from assay-based typing. The samples were drawn from two sources: the first 160 participants of the ongoing ImmuneRACE study, and 1,200 or so subjects contributed by 6 global collaborators. General study outcomes and caveats: How much clinical and demographic metadata was included differed by source and by participant, and the metadata was provided uncurated.

V is cut by 3 bases and J by 3 bases, and the space between the germline ends is 9 bases. Based on the germline V gene (reference sequence), the CDR1 and CDR2 sequences are LNHDA and SQIVND. The CDR3 runs 14 amino acids, cysteine and phenylalanine included. Here the CDR3 DNA is all that survives: 42 bases in frame from base 1. TCRbeta CDR3 regions were amplified from genomic DNA using the immunoSEQ Assay, a bias-controlled multiplex PCR. Processing in the source paper ran as follows. Nucleated cell counts per sample were estimated from amplification of reference gene primers within the assay. Sequence reads were collapsed and filtered to measure the absolute abundance of every unique TCRbeta CDR3 rearrangement. For each sample, productive Simpson clonality was calculated as the square root of Simpson's diversity index across productive rearrangements. As stored in TCRdb, this immuneACCESS dataset retains in-frame rearrangements with V and J assigned. A fraction of the clones does not appear; measured against another copy, unresolved V genes explain less than half of the discrepancy, and the remainder lacks a known reason. That table supplies the V and J calls and clone size; D and trimming were determined from the DNA. The sample table lists a few hundred thousand clones, approximately 87% of them with a count of one. The ten largest clones take up 2.5% to 3% of the sample.

Details on this clone: Its antigen is not yet known. No much larger clonotype is one base removed from it; base qualities were not supplied.

At one collaborating source in Seattle, patients were enrolled during active infection and were followed longitudinally through the course of disease. Collaborating institutions collected whole blood in K2EDTA tubes following their own protocols. Collaborator samples were shipped for TCRbeta analysis as frozen whole blood, isolated PBMCs, or DNA extracted from either sample type. The sequenced sample was peripheral blood. The rearranged segments are TRBV19 and TRBJ2-1; TRBD2 might be the D gene, on 5 matching bases. The clonotype originates from a woman in her thirties with COVID-19, enrolled during active disease. The CDR3 sequence is CASSILGNYNEQFF. The nucleotide sequence reads TGTGCCAGTAGTATCCTCGGGAACTACAATGAGCAGTTCTTC.